These 14 T cell receptor beta chains were sequenced from one sample in a study of regulatory T cells in long-lasting Graves disease. Both iRepertoire HTBI primers and Arm-PCR of CDR3 regions were used to build the TCR beta libraries. Each CDR3 protein is one row after TCRdb ran MiXCR on the multiplex PCR reads. The sample includes roughly 450,000 distinct CDR3 sequences, approximately 23% of them seen just once. Documented time point: persistent/refractory GD, antithyroid drugs over 5 years with positive TRAb. Extracted PBMC RNA gave rise to the TCR library. Sequences were derived from peripheral blood mononuclear cells (PBMCs), sampled when the disease was refractory, from a patient treated with antithyroid drugs. These TCRs come from a female donor with Graves disease.

This clonotype came up many times. The gene calls are TRBV6-4 and TRBJ1-5, with 7 bases matching TRBD1. The CDR3 runs to 16 residues. The germline CDR1 and CDR2 sequences are MRHNA and SNTAGT. The ends lost 3 bases at V and 2 bases at J; junction bases unmatched: 7. The CDR3 DNA reads TGTGCCAGCAGTGATCCCCAGGGGGTGGGCAATCAGCCCCAGCATTTT. This sequence encodes CASSDPQGVGNQPQHF.

This clonotype was observed many times. CDR3 sequence reads: CASSDRQGLYDTEAFF. The CDR3 DNA reads as TGTGCCAGCAGCGACCGACAGGGGTTGTATGACACTGAAGCTTTCTTT. The chain combines TRBV7-2 with TRBJ1-1; 8 positions match TRBD1. The ends lost 5 bases at V and 3 bases at J; junction bases unmatched: 11. CDR3 length: 16 residues. CDR1 and CDR2 from the germline V gene are SGHTA and FQGNSA.

The chain employs TRBV7-2 and TRBJ2-7; D is possibly TRBD2 (6 bases). V lost 1 base to trimming and J lost 7 bases, with 17 bases between them. Per the germline V gene, CDR1 is SGHTA and CDR2 is FQGNSA. This CDR3 is built from 15 residues. The CDR3 bases are TGTGCCAGCAGCTTAGTGACGGGAGCAGGAGGGGAGCAGTACTTC. Translation gives CASSLVTGAGGEQYF.

Only a few counts were recorded for this clonotype. The V and J genes are TRBV4-1 and TRBJ1-1, with D perhaps matching TRBD1 (6 bases). This CDR3 region has 19 residues. Trimming stripped 8 bases from V and 0 bases from J, with 28 bases between. From germline, CDR1 is MGHRA and CDR2 YSYEKL. CDR3: CASLDLINREEGLNTEAFF. CDR3 nucleotides: TGCGCCAGCCTAGATCTAATTAACAGGGAGGAGGGCCTGAACACTGAAGCTTTCTTT.

This clonotype was counted ten times or more. The chain recombines TRBV12-3 or TRBV12-4 with TRBJ1-2; TRBD1 aligns across 8 bases. CDR3 length: 15 residues. V lost 5 bases to trimming and J lost 7 bases; unmatched junction nucleotides: 12. CDR3 region: CASSTTGGASGGYTF. CDR3 DNA sequence: TGTGCCAGCAGTACCACAGGGGGTGCCAGTGGTGGCTACACCTTC.

V and J are TRBV20-1 and TRBJ2-5; D tentatively fits TRBD1 or TRBD2 (6 bases each). Germline V gene lookup returns CDR1 DFQATT and CDR2 SNEGSKA (reference sequence). Trimming shortened V by 6 bases and J by 7 bases, and 18 bases separated the two germline ends. CDR3 length: 13 amino acids. In nucleotides, the CDR3 is TGCAGTGCCCTGGCCCCGGGGGCAGGGACCCAGTACTTC. This gives the protein CSALAPGAGTQYF.

The table lists this clonotype with many counts. The V gene is TRBV2, the J gene TRBJ1-2; 7 nucleotides agree with TRBD1. The germline V gene encodes CDR1 SNHLY and CDR2 FYNNEI. V lost 6 bases and J lost 4; bases outside the gene matches: 8. The CDR3 runs to 14 residues. As DNA, the CDR3 is TGTGCCAGCAGCTACGACAGGGATGGCTATGGCTACACCTTC. Its protein product is CASSYDRDGYGYTF.

This clonotype was seen many times. This chain connects TRBV2 to TRBJ2-4; 10 positions agree with TRBD1. Germline CDR1 and CDR2: SNHLY and FYNNEI. The CDR3 runs 16 residues. Trimming took 6 bases from V and 5 from J; bases not matched to a gene: 10. Here the CDR3 reads CASSTSGTGAENIQYF. In DNA, the CDR3 is TGTGCCAGCAGCACCTCAGGGACAGGGGCGGAAAACATTCAGTACTTC.

The chain joins TRBV5-1 to TRBJ2-5, with 7 nucleotides matching TRBD2. V lost 5 bases and J lost 1; bases outside the gene matches: 11. CDR3 length equals 16 residues. Germline V gives CDR1 SGHRS, CDR2 YFSETQ. For the CDR3, the DNA is TGCGCCAGCAGTTTTGGGGCTAGCGGCCTCCAAGAGACCCAGTACTTC. It yields the protein CASSFGASGLQETQYF.

Of note for this clonotype: As the CDR3 is not closed by the conserved phenylalanine or tryptophan, this likely results from a read error. The chain combines TRBV5-1 with TRBJ2-5; tentatively, D is TRBD2 (5 bases). The CDR3 is 14 residues long. Germline values: CDR1 SGHRS, CDR2 YFSETQ. The CDR3 loop is CASSLKGGEETQYL. In DNA form, the CDR3 reads TGTGCCAGCAGCTTGAAAGGAGGCGAGGAGACCCAGTACCTC.

This clonotype was observed a handful of times. The chain joins TRBV11-3 to TRBJ2-7, with D possibly matching TRBD2 (6 bases). The CDR3 loop spans 14 amino acids. From germline, CDR1 is SGHNT and CDR2 YENEEA. The germline V and J ends were trimmed by 3 bases and 2 bases, with 11 bases remaining between them. The CDR3: CASSFGSGTYEQYF. The CDR3 DNA reads TGTGCCAGCAGCTTCGGTAGCGGAACCTACGAGCAGTACTTC.

Many counts were recorded for this clonotype. The V call is TRBV11-2, the J call TRBJ2-5; the D is unclear. This CDR3 region has 14 residues. Germline assignment: CDR1 SGHAT and CDR2 FQNNGV. Trimming took 5 bases from V and 4 from J, leaving 14 bases between them. The CDR3 bases are TGTGCCAGCAGCCTTTACGGGTCGACAGAGACCCAGTACTTC. This codes for CASSLYGSTETQYF.

In this sample, this clonotype turned up many times. V and J are TRBV5-1 and TRBJ1-1, with D perhaps TRBD1 (6 bases). Trimming took off 4 bases at V and 5 bases at J, with 12 bases between the two ends. Germline values: CDR1 SGHRS, CDR2 YFSETQ. This CDR3 spans 13 amino acids. CDR3 sequence (DNA): TGCGCCAGCAGCCTAAGAGGGGGGACTGAAGCTTTCTTT. This encodes CASSLRGGTEAFF.

Ten or more counts support this clonotype. V is TRBV2 and J is TRBJ1-2; possible D gene TRBD1, 5 bases. V lost 6 bases to trimming and J lost 2 bases, with 7 bases between them. The CDR3 covers 12 residues. Germline CDR1 reads SNHLY; CDR2 reads FYNNEI. The CDR3 nucleotides are TGTGCCAGCAGCGAGGGGAACTATGGCTACACCTTC. Protein product: CASSEGNYGYTF.